This entry concerns a single T cell receptor beta chain. What it recognizes is unknown. Molecules of cDNA were individually given unique molecular identifiers that were attached to them. TCRdb reprocessed the 5' RACE reads via MiXCR and lists one record per CDR3 protein. This table has about 89,000 distinct CDR3 sequences, around a sixth appearing once. The sample is drawn from a study of early T cells in non-severe SARS-CoV-2 infection. At the level of the study: Investigators sequenced bulk RNA drawn from unsorted whole blood, and chains remained unpaired.

The study, taken as a whole, reports: Comparison of clonotypes with VDJdb favored anti-spike CD8 responses while missing private and CD4 specificities.

V was trimmed by 4 bases and J by 2 bases, leaving 21 bases between them. Looked up from germline, CDR1 is SGDLS and CDR2 is YYNGEE. The CDR3 consists of 17 residues. The sequencing here drew on whole blood, taken at baseline. The chain links TRBV9 to TRBJ1-1; D possibly corresponds to TRBD1 (6 bases). This sequence was found in an adult who was a healthcare worker with PCR-confirmed SARS-CoV-2 infection or an uninfected control (not recorded which). CDR3 protein: CASSPQSSQGINTEAFF. CDR3 in DNA: TGTGCCAGCAGCCCGCAATCCAGTCAGGGGATCAACACTGAAGCTTTCTTT.